The next 13 T cell receptor beta chains were all read from a single sample in a study of blood T cell repertoires in COVID-19. Assay used: immunoSEQ multiplex PCR; TCRdb lists only in-frame clones, some missing. The sample includes about 200,000 clones, roughly 89% of them seen just once. Material for sequencing was peripheral blood. The source is a man aged 35 to 55 with acute or convalescent COVID-19.

On this clone: A junction boundary mismatches the germline segment, possibly from a read error. The chain links TRBV7-7 to TRBJ2-7; 8 nucleotides agree with TRBD1. This CDR3 contains 17 residues. CDR1 and CDR2 from the germline V gene are SSHAT and FNYEAQ (reference sequence). The CDR3 nucleotides read TGTGCTAGCAGCTTACCCGCCCAGGACAGGGAATCCTACGAGCAGTACTTC. This encodes CASSLPAQDRESYEQYF.

The rearrangement links TRBV4-1 to TRBJ1-2; D is undetermined. The ends were cut back, 0 bases at V and 5 bases at J, with 7 bases in the middle. The CDR3 extends over 13 amino acids. Germline lookup yields CDR1 MGHRA and CDR2 YSYEKL. The CDR3 coding sequence is TGCGCCAGCAGCCAAGACCTCGTTTATGGCTACACCTTC. Translating gives CASSQDLVYGYTF.

The chain recombines TRBV7-2 with TRBJ2-5; no reliable D call. The CDR3 is made up of 15 amino acids. V gave up 3 bases and J gave up 1 base, with 12 bases separating them. Germline V gene sequence: CDR1 SGHTA, CDR2 FQGNSA. CDR3 nucleotides: TGTGCCAGCAGCTTTTTTAGCAGTACCCAAGAGACCCAGTACTTC. Its protein is CASSFFSSTQETQYF.

The rearrangement uses TRBV7-2 and TRBJ1-6; D perhaps matches TRBD1 (6 bases). The germline CDR1 and CDR2 sequences are SGHTA and FQGNSA. This CDR3 spans 15 amino acids. Trimming left V 5 bases short and J 2 bases short, with 10 bases between. The CDR3 here is CASSPDSAYNSPLHF. The CDR3 nucleotides are TGTGCCAGCAGCCCGGACAGTGCCTATAATTCACCCCTCCACTTT.

The chain combines TRBV13 with TRBJ1-2, with 12 bases aligning to TRBD1. The CDR3 has 13 residues. The V gene end was trimmed by 5 bases and the J gene end by 7 bases; junction bases not matched to a gene: 2. CDR1 PRHDT and CDR2 FYEKMQ come from the germline V gene (reference sequence). Here the CDR3 reads CASSTGQGAGYTF. The CDR3 DNA reads as TGTGCCAGCAGCACGGGACAGGGGGCTGGCTACACCTTC.

The chain is built from TRBV3-1 (or the pseudogene TRBV3-2) and TRBJ2-1; the match to TRBD2 covers 12 bases. Trimming took 1 base from V and 0 from J; bases not matched to a gene: 10. Germline V CDR1 and CDR2: LGHDT, YNNKEL (reference sequence). This CDR3 is built from 20 residues. The CDR3: CASSQGPTSGGSSSYNEQFF. CDR3 sequence (DNA): TGTGCCAGCAGCCAAGGACCCACTAGCGGGGGGTCGAGCTCCTACAATGAGCAGTTCTTC.

The V and J genes are TRBV24-1 and TRBJ1-5; 8 bases agree with TRBD1. Germline loops: CDR1 KGHDR, CDR2 SFDVKD. Trimming cost V 0 bases and J 7 bases; bases outside gene matches: 7. This CDR3 region has 16 residues. For the CDR3, the DNA is TGTGCCACCAGTGATTTGCGGACAGGGTCTGGACAGCCCCAGCATTTT. Translated: CATSDLRTGSGQPQHF.

The chain is built from TRBV12-1 and TRBJ2-7; the table's D call, TRBD1, was not checked against the DNA. TRBV12-1 is flagged as a pseudogene. This CDR3 is built from 13 residues. This CDR3 is CASSFGGGYEQYF. The CDR3 DNA reads TGTGCCAGCAGCTTTGGAGGGGGCTACGAGCAGTACTTC.

The CDR3 DNA is TGTGCCAGCAGTCGCTTCGGACTAGCGGGGCCAGGGCGGGAGACCCAGTACTTC. Translation: CASSRFGLAGPGRETQYF. The rearrangement uses TRBV27 and TRBJ2-5, with 12 bases matching TRBD2. J was trimmed by 5 bases and V by 5 bases; bases with no gene match: 15. Looked up from germline, CDR1 is MNHEY and CDR2 is SMNVEV (reference sequence). The CDR3 length is 18 residues.

The V and J genes are TRBV5-1 and TRBJ2-5, with D tentatively TRBD1 (6 bases). Between the trimmed V and J ends, which lost 4 bases and 2 bases, there was a span of 15 bases. This CDR3 has 15 amino acids. Germline V gene sequence: CDR1 SGHRS, CDR2 YFSETQ. The CDR3 loop reads CASSPETGPQETQYF. The CDR3 nucleotides read TGCGCCAGCAGCCCTGAGACAGGTCCACAAGAGACCCAGTACTTC.

The chain links TRBV4-1 to TRBJ2-1; TRBD2 matches 12 bases. V dropped 3 bases and J dropped 8; count of bases not matched to a gene: 8. The CDR3 length is 16 residues. Germline loops: CDR1 MGHRA, CDR2 YSYEKL. CDR3 loop: CASSQPSSGGAYEQFF. The DNA of the CDR3 is TGCGCCAGCAGCCAGCCCTCTAGCGGGGGGGCCTATGAGCAGTTCTTC.

J is TRBJ2-7 and V is TRBV12-3 or TRBV12-4, with 8 bases that match TRBD1. V lost 5 bases, J lost 1 base, and 1 base stayed unmatched. This CDR3 has 13 residues. The DNA of the CDR3 is TGTGCCAGCAGTCGGGACAGGTCCTACGAGCAGTACTTC. It codes for CASSRDRSYEQYF.

The chain joins TRBV25-1 to TRBJ2-2; 11 bases map to TRBD2. The germline CDR1 and CDR2 sequences are MGHDK and SYGVNS. The CDR3 totals 14 residues. Unmatched junction bases numbered 4, after V lost 7 bases and J lost 6 bases. The CDR3 sequence: CASTASGGSGELFF. The CDR3 DNA is TGTGCCAGCACGGCTAGCGGGGGGTCCGGGGAGCTGTTTTTT.